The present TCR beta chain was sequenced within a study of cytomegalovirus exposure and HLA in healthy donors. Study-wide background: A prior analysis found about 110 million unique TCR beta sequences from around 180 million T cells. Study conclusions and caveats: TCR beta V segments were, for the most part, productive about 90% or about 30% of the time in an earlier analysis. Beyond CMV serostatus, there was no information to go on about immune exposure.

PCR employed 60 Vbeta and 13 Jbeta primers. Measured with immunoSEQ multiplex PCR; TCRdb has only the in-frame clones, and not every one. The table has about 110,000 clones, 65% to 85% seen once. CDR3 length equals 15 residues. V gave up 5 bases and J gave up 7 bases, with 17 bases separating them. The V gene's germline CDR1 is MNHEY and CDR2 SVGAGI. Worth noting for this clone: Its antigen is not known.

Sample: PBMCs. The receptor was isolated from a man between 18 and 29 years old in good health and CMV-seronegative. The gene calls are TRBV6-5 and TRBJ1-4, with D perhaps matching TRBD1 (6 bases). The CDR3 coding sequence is TGTGCCAGCAGTCGAAAGGGGGGAGGGACTGAAAAACTGTTTTTT. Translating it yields CASSRKGGGTEKLFF.